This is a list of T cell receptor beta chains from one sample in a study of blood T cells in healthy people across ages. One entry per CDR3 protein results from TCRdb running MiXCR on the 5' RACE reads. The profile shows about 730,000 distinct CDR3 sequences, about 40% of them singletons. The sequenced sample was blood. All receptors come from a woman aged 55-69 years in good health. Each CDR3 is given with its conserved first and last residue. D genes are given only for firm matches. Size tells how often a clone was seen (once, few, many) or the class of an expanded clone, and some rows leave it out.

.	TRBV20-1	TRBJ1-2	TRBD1	CSGGQGTGDLYGYTF	TGCAGTGGGGGCCAGGGGACAGGGGACCTCTATGGCTACACCTTC
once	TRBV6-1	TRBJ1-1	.	CASSEEWSTEAFF	TGTGCCAGCAGTGAAGAATGGTCCACCGAAGCTTTCTTT
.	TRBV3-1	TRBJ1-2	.	CASSPLGGARGYTF	TGTGCCAGCAGCCCCCTCGGCGGGGCCCGTGGCTACACCTTC
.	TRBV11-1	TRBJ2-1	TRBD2	CAGSLWTSSYNEQFF	TGTGCCGGCAGCTTATGGACTAGCTCCTACAATGAGCAGTTCTTC
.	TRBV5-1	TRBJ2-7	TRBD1	CASGITGQGAPYEQYF	TGCGCCAGCGGAATTACGGGACAGGGGGCCCCCTACGAGCAGTACTTC
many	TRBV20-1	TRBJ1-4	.	CSASLGGAHEKLFF	TGCAGTGCTAGTTTAGGGGGGGCGCATGAAAAACTGTTTTTT
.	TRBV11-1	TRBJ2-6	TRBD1	CASSLHRGPGANVLTF	TGTGCCAGCAGCTTACACAGGGGTCCTGGGGCCAACGTCCTGACTTTC
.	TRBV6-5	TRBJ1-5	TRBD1	CASKSRDRLEPQHF	TGTGCCAGCAAATCGCGGGACAGGCTGGAGCCCCAGCATTTT
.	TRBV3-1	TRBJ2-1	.	CASSQGGFYNEQFF	TGTGCCAGCAGCCAAGGGGGGTTTTACAATGAGCAGTTCTTC
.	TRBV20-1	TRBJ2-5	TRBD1	CSAGDRAKTVNEQYF	TGCAGTGCTGGGGACAGGGCTAAAACTGTAAATGAGCAGTACTTC
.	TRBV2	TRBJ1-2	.	CASTESSGGYTF	TGTGCCAGCACGGAGTCCTCTGGTGGCTACACCTTC
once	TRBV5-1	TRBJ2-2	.	CASSLEPGRLTGELFF	TGCGCCAGCAGCTTGGAACCGGGACGTCTTACCGGGGAGCTGTTTTTT
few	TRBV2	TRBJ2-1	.	CASSGRMHNEQFF	TGTGCCAGCAGTGGACGGATGCACAATGAGCAGTTCTTC
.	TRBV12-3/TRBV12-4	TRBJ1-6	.	CASSQIRVGNSPLHF	TGTGCCAGCAGCCAGATCAGGGTAGGGAATTCACCCCTCCACTTT
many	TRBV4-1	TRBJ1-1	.	CASSQDYTEAFF	TGCGCCAGCAGCCAAGACTACACTGAAGCTTTCTTT
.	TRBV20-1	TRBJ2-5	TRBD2	CSASPGGGARETQYF	TGCAGTGCTAGTCCGGGCGGGGGGGCCCGAGAGACCCAGTACTTC
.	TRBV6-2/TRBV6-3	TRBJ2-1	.	CASSYLAEGAGNEQFF	TGTGCCAGCAGTTATCTAGCGGAGGGGGCTGGCAATGAGCAGTTCTTC
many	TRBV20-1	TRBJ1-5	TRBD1	CSATSDREGWYSNQPQHF	TGCAGTGCTACAAGCGACAGGGAGGGATGGTATAGCAATCAGCCCCAGCATTTT
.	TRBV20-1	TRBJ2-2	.	CSAILTGELFF	TGCAGTGCCATCTTGACCGGGGAGCTGTTTTTT
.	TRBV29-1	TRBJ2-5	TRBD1	CSASKGDRVQETQYF	TGCAGCGCCTCAAAAGGGGACAGGGTTCAAGAGACCCAGTACTTC
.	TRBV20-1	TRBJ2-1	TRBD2	CSARGAGGPYNEQFF	TGCAGTGCTAGAGGGGCGGGAGGCCCCTACAATGAGCAGTTCTTC
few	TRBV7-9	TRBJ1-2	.	CASSSTPTDYNTF	TGTGCCAGCAGCTCCACCCCGACAGACTACAACACCTTC
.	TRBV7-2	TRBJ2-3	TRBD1	CASSSDREDTQYF	TGTGCCAGCAGCTCGGACAGGGAAGATACGCAGTATTTT
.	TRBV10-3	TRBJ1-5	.	CASKKEGDNQPQHF	TGTGCCTCCAAAAAAGAGGGGGACAATCAGCCCCAGCATTTT
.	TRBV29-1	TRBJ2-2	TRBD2	CSVGAGAETGELFF	TGCAGCGTTGGGGCGGGAGCGGAAACCGGGGAGCTGTTTTTT
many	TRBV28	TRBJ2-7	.	CASSFYSYEQYF	TGTGCCAGCAGCTTTTACTCCTACGAGCAGTACTTC
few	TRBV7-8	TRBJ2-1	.	CASSLAARSSYNEQFF	TGTGCCAGCAGCTTAGCCGCTAGAAGCTCCTACAATGAGCAGTTCTTC
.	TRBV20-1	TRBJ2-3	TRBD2	CSARDGTSSTDTQYF	TGCAGTGCTAGAGACGGGACTAGCAGTACAGATACGCAGTATTTT
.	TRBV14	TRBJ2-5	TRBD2	CASSQAFSGGSQETQYF	TGTGCCAGCAGCCAAGCGTTTAGCGGGGGTTCCCAAGAGACCCAGTACTTC
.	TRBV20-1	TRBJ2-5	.	CSAPNRDARQETQYF	TGCAGTGCTCCTAACCGGGATGCACGGCAAGAGACCCAGTACTTC
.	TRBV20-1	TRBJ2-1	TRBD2	CSARVSSGTSGVYNEQFF	TGCAGTGCTAGAGTCTCTTCCGGGACTAGCGGGGTCTACAATGAGCAGTTCTTC
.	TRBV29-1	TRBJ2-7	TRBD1	CSVPGQEGSYEQYF	TGCAGCGTCCCGGGACAGGAGGGTTCCTACGAGCAGTACTTC
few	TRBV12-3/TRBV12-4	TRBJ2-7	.	CASQRRGAEYEQYF	TGTGCCAGCCAGAGGAGAGGGGCCGAATACGAGCAGTACTTC
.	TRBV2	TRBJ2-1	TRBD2	CASRRGGLGVGEQFF	TGTGCCAGCAGGAGGGGGGGACTAGGGGTTGGTGAGCAGTTCTTC
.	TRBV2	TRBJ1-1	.	CASSPPSRWDTEAFF	TGTGCCAGCAGCCCCCCCTCAAGATGGGACACTGAAGCTTTCTTT